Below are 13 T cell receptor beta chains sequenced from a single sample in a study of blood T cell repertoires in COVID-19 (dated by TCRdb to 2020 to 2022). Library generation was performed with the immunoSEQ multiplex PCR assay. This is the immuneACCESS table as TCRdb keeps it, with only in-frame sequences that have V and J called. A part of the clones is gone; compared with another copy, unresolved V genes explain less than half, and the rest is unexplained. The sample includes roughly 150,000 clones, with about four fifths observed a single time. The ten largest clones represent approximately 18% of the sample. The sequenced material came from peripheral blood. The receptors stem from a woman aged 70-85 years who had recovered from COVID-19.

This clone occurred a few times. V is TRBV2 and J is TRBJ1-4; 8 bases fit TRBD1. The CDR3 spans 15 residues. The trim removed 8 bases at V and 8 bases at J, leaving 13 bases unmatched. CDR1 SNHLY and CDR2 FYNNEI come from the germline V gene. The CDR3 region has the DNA TGTGCCAGCTCGCGGGGCACAGGGGGAGTCGAAAAACTGTTTTTT. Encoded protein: CASSRGTGGVEKLFF.

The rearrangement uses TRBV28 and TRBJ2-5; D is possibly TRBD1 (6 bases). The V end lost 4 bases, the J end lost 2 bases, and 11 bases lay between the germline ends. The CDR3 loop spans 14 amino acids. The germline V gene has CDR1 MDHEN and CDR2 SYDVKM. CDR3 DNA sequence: TGTGCCAGCAGTTCGAGGGACACACAAGAGACCCAGTACTTC. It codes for CASSSRDTQETQYF.

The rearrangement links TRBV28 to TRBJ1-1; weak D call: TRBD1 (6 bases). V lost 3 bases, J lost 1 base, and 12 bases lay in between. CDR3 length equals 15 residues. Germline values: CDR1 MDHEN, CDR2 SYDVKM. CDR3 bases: TGTGCCAGCAGTTTTGGGTCAGGGGCGAACACTGAAGCTTTCTTT. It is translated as CASSFGSGANTEAFF.

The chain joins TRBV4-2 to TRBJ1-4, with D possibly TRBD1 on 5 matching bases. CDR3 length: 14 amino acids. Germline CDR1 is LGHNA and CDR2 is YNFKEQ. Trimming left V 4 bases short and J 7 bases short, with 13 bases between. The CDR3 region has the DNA TGTGCCAGCAGCCCCTCGGGGCGGGGTGAAAAACTGTTTTTT. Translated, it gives CASSPSGRGEKLFF.

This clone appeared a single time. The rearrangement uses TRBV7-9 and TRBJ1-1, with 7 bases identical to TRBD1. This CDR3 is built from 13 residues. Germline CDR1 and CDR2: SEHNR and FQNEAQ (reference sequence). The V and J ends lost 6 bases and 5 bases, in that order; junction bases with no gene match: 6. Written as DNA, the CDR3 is TGTGCCAGCAGTCAAAACAGGGGAACTGAAGCTTTCTTT. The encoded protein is CASSQNRGTEAFF.

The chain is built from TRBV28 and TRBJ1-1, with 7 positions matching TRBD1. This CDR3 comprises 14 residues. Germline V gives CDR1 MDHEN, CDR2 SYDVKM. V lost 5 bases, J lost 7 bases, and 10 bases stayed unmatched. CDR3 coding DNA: TGTGCCAGCAGTGGAGTCGGGACAGCCTATGAAGCTTTCTTT. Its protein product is CASSGVGTAYEAFF.

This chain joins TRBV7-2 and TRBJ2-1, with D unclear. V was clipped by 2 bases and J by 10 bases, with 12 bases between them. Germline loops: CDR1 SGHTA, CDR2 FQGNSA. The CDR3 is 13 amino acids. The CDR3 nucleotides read TGTGCCAGCAGCTTAAACCCCAGCGAGGAGCAGTTCTTC. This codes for CASSLNPSEEQFF.

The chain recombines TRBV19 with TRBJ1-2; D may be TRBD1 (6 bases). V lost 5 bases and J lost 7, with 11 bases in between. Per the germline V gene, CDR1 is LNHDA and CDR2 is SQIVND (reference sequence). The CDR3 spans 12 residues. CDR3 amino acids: CASSSQGSGYTF. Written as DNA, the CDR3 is TGTGCCAGTAGTTCACAGGGAAGTGGCTACACCTTC.

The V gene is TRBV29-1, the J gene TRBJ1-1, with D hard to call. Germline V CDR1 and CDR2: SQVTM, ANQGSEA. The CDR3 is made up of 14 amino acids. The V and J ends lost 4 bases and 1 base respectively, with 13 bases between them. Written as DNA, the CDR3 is TGCAGCGTTGGAGGGTCCCAAAGGAACACTGAAGCTTTCTTT. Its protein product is CSVGGSQRNTEAFF. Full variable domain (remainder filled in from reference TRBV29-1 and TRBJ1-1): SAVISQKPSRDICQRGTSLTIQCQVDSQVTMMFWYRQQPGQSLTLIATANQGSEATYESGFVIDKFPISRPNLTFSTLTVSNMSPEDSSIYLCSVGGSQRNTEAFFGQGTRLTVV.

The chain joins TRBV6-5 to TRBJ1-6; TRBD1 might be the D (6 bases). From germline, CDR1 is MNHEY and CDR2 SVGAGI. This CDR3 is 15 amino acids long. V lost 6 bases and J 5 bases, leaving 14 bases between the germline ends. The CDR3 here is CASSRETGDNSPLHF. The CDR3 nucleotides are TGTGCCAGCAGCCGCGAGACAGGAGATAATTCACCCCTCCACTTT.

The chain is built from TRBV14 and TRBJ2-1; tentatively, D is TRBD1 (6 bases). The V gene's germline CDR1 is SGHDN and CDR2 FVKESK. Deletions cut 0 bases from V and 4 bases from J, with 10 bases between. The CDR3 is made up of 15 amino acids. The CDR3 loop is CASSQDGGSYNEQFF. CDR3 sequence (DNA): TGTGCCAGCAGCCAAGATGGGGGCTCTTACAATGAGCAGTTCTTC.

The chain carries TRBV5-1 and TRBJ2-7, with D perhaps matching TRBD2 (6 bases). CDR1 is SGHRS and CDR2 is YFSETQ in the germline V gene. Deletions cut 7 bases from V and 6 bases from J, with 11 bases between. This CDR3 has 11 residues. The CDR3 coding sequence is TGCGCCAGCCGGGGGATCAGCGAGCAGTACTTC. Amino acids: CASRGISEQYF.

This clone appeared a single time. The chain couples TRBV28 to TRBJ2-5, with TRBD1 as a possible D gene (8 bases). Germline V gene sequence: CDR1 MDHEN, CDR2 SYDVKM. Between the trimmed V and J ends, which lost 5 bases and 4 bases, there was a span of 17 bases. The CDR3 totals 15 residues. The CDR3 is CASSPRQGRGETQYF. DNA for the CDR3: TGTGCCAGCAGTCCACGACAGGGGAGGGGAGAGACCCAGTACTTC. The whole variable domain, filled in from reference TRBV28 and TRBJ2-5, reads DVKVTQSSRYLVKRTGEKVFLECVQDMDHENMFWYRQDPGLGLRLIYFSYDVKMKEKGDIPEGYSVSREKKERFSLILESASTNQTSMYLCASSPRQGRGETQYFGPGTRLLVL.